Listed below are T cell receptor beta chains from one sample, sequenced in a study of CD8 T cells in Susac syndrome. TCRdb reprocessed the immunoSEQ multiplex PCR reads with MiXCR, giving one entry per CDR3 protein. The sample includes under 200,000 distinct CDR3 sequences, around 96% of them seen just once. The sample was CD4+ T cells from PBMCs. These receptor sequences come from a human donor with Susac syndrome. Each CDR3 is given with its conserved first and last residue. D genes are given only for firm matches. Clone size is given for some rows only: seen once, a few or many times, or a class if the clone is expanded.

J | size | D | V | CDR3 | DNA
TRBJ2-4 | . | . | TRBV20-1 | CGTGTLNIQYF | TGCGGTACCGGGACGCTCAACATTCAGTACTTC
TRBJ2-5 | . | TRBD1 | TRBV12-3/TRBV12-4 | CASSSGQGASETQYF | TGTGCCAGCAGCTCGGGACAGGGGGCGTCGGAGACCCAGTACTTC
TRBJ2-7 | . | TRBD2 | TRBV30 | CAWRRTSGEQYF | TGTGCCTGGAGGCGGACTAGCGGGGAGCAGTACTTC
TRBJ2-2 | . | . | TRBV15 | CATSKGGAYTGELFF | TGTGCCACCAGCAAGGGGGGGGCCTACACCGGGGAGCTGTTTTTT
TRBJ2-1 | . | . | TRBV12-3/TRBV12-4 | CASSYDTRAMYNEQFF | TGTGCCAGCAGCTACGACACCCGGGCCATGTACAATGAGCAGTTCTTC
TRBJ2-1 | . | . | TRBV29-1 | CSVGGRLSSYNEQFF | TGCAGCGTTGGGGGTCGTCTGAGCTCCTACAATGAGCAGTTCTTC
TRBJ1-5 | . | . | TRBV6-5 | CAIGRQDSNQPQHF | TGTGCCATAGGTAGGCAGGATAGCAATCAGCCCCAGCATTTT
TRBJ2-7 | . | TRBD1 | TRBV5-1 | CASSRRTGDGPQYF | TGCGCCAGCAGCAGGAGAACAGGGGATGGGCCGCAGTACTTC
TRBJ2-7 | once | . | TRBV13 | CASSLAGVREQYF | TGTGCCAGCAGCTTAGCGGGAGTGCGGGAGCAGTACTTC
TRBJ1-2 | . | . | TRBV5-4 | CASSQGSGYTF | TGTGCCAGCAGCCAAGGAAGTGGCTACACCTTC
TRBJ2-5 | . | TRBD1 | TRBV28 | CASSFLPQGEETQYF | TGTGCCAGCAGTTTCCTCCCACAGGGGGAAGAGACCCAGTACTTC
TRBJ2-3 | . | . | TRBV4-3 | CASSRGIGGDTQYF | TGCGCCAGCAGCCGCGGTATTGGAGGGGATACGCAGTATTTT
TRBJ2-2 | . | . | TRBV6-5 | CASSPAGVNTGELFF | TGTGCCAGCAGTCCCGCTGGCGTGAACACCGGGGAGCTGTTTTTT
TRBJ1-4 | . | . | TRBV4-3 | CASSQEVRGNEKLFF | TGCGCCAGCAGCCAAGAAGTCAGGGGTAATGAAAAACTGTTTTTT
TRBJ2-5 | . | . | TRBV27 | CASSPLRKRETQYF | TGTGCCAGCAGTCCGCTCCGGAAGAGGGAGACCCAGTACTTC
TRBJ2-3 | . | TRBD1 | TRBV5-4 | CASSSGQLAIDTQYF | TGTGCCAGCAGCTCGGGACAGCTTGCTATAGATACGCAGTATTTT
TRBJ2-5 | . | TRBD1 | TRBV12-3/TRBV12-4 | CASSSGTGKTQYF | TGTGCCAGCAGTTCCGGGACAGGGAAGACCCAGTACTTC